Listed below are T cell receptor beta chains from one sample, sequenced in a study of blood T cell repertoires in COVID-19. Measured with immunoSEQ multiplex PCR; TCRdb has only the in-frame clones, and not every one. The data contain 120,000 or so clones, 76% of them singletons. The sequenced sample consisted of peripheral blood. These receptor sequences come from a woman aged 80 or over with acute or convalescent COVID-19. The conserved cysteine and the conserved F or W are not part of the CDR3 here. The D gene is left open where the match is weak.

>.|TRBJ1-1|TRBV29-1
SALPLTVNTEAF
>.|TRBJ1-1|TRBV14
ASSNDRRMNTEAF
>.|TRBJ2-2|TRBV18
ASSPNTTGELF
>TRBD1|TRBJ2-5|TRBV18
ASSHRRDRFQETQY
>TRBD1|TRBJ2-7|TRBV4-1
ASSQGQKSAGGFEQY
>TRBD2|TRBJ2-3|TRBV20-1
SASLAGLHSDTQY
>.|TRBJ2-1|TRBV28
ASSTWNEQF
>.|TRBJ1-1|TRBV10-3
AISDEGQMNTEAF
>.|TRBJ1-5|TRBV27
APTEFDQPQH
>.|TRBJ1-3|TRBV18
ASSPGEPGLAGGTIY
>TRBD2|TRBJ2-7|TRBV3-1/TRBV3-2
ASSQDRLAGSYEQY
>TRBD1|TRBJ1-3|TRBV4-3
ASSQGGTGLNTIY
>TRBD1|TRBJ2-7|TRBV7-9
ASSQNRGPSYEQY
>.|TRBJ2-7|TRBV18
ASSSEQY
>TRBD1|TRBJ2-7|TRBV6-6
ASSSPDRSTYEQY
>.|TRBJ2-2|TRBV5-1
ASSLDQGPTGELF
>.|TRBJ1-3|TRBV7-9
ASSAIGIGDTIY
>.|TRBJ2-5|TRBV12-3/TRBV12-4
ASSPHYESQY
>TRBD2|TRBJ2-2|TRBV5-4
ASRHSGTSSTSTGELF
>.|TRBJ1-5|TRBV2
ASSAQDNQPQH
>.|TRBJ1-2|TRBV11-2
ASSPTRGRRYGYT
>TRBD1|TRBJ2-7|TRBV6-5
ASSYSRQGYEQY
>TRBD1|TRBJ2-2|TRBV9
ASSRQGANPGELF
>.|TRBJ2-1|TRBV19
ASSPYWAGHYDNEQF
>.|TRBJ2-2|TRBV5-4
ASSAGGTNTGELF
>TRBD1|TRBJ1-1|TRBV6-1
ASSERDRVTTEAF
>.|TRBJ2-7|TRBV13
ASSQQSSYEQY
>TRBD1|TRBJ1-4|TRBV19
ASGDRGQEKLF
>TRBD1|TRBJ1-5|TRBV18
ASSGGTGPGQPQH
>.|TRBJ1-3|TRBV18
ASSPRDSATGNTIY
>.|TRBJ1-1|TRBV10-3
AISVVGAPNTEAF
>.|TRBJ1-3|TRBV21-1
ASPGTSYLPGNTIY
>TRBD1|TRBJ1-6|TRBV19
ASRTDGQGAYNSPLH
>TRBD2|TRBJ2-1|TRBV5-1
ASSFLAGGRNEQF
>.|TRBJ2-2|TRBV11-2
ASSPPPGFNTGELF
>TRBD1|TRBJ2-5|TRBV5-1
ASSSPGQGRETQY
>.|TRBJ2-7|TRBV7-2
ASSSRVAGRYEQY
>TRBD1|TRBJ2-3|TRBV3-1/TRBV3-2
ASSQEFDRGSTDTQY
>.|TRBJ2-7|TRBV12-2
ASRSLHRTYEQY
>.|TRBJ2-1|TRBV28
ASTSGSNEQF
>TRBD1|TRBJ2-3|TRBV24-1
ATSSYRDRGRADTQY
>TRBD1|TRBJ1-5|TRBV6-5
ASSSGQGNQPQH
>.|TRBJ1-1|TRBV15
ATSRGGGGKNTEAF
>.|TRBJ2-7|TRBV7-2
ASSLYKASDEQY
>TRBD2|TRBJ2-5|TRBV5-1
ASSASGGTRETQY
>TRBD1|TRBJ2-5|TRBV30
AWSLGGGSETQY
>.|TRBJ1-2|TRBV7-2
ASSLAVQPQAYGYT
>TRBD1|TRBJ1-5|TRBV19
ASAGQGLNQPQH
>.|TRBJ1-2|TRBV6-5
ASFVFVEGYT
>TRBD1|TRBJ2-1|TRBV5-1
ASSLPRQGGEQF
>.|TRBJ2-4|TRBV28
ASSSQGGGNIQY
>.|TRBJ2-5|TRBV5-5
ASSLDAGVKTQY
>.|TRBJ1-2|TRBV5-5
ASSLYGPNYGYT
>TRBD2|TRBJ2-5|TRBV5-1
ASSFAAGEGTQY